This is a list of T cell receptor beta chains from one sample in a study of T cells of healthy individuals. TCRdb fed the 5' RACE reads into MiXCR, producing one record per CDR3 protein. This table holds 100,000 or so distinct CDR3 sequences, around 17% found once. The receptors derive from a human donor in good health. Both conserved end residues are part of each CDR3. D genes are given only for firm matches. Rows give clone size only sometimes, using once, few, many, or a class for an expanded clone.

clone_size	d_call	j_call	v_call	cdr3_aa	cdr3_nt
-	-	TRBJ2-7	TRBV3-1	CASSQDLSGAYEQYF	TGTGCCAGCAGCCAAGATCTGTCAGGGGCCTACGAGCAGTACTTC
-	-	TRBJ1-5	TRBV29-1	CSVPGGSNQPQHF	TGCAGCGTCCCCGGGGGAAGCAATCAGCCCCAGCATTTT
few	-	TRBJ1-4	TRBV7-2	CASSLGVGQGKEKLFF	TGTGCCAGCAGCTTAGGAGTTGGGCAGGGGAAAGAAAAACTGTTTTTT
-	-	TRBJ1-1	TRBV5-1	CASSLFVKNTEAFF	TGCGCCAGCAGCTTGTTCGTTAAGAACACTGAAGCTTTCTTT
-	-	TRBJ2-7	TRBV11-1	CASSSPGLVEQYF	TGTGCCAGCAGCAGCCCTGGCCTTGTGGAGCAGTACTTC
-	TRBD1	TRBJ1-1	TRBV6-5	CASSRQGYTEAFF	TGTGCCAGCAGTCGACAGGGCTACACTGAAGCTTTCTTT
-	-	TRBJ1-1	TRBV20-1	CSARDRGRPLGLNTEAFF	TGCAGTGCTAGAGATAGGGGCCGGCCCCTGGGCTTGAACACTGAAGCTTTCTTT
many	-	TRBJ1-3	TRBV4-3	CASSQALSGNTIYF	TGCGCCAGCAGCCAAGCCCTCTCTGGAAACACCATATATTTT
few	-	TRBJ2-3	TRBV6-5	CASSSDPDTQYF	TGTGCCAGCAGTTCCGACCCAGATACGCAGTATTTT
few	-	TRBJ2-1	TRBV20-1	CSARVGGRSYNEQFF	TGCAGTGCTAGAGTGGGCGGACGAAGCTACAATGAGCAGTTCTTC
few	-	TRBJ2-1	TRBV6-2/TRBV6-3	CASSPGRESNEQFF	TGTGCCAGCAGCCCGGGACGGGAGTCGAATGAGCAGTTCTTC
many	-	TRBJ1-5	TRBV6-2/TRBV6-3	CASNLGVNQPQHF	TGTGCCAGCAACCTAGGGGTTAATCAGCCCCAGCATTTT
few	TRBD1	TRBJ2-7	TRBV6-2/TRBV6-3	CASSSPPGQGRYEQYF	TGTGCCAGCAGCTCACCCCCGGGACAGGGAAGGTACGAGCAGTACTTC
-	-	TRBJ2-2	TRBV7-3	CASSTSRANTGELFF	TGTGCCAGCAGCACATCTAGGGCCAACACCGGGGAGCTGTTTTTT
many	-	TRBJ1-6	TRBV28	CASSLTRAAYNSPLHF	TGTGCCAGCAGTTTAACCAGGGCCGCCTATAATTCACCCCTCCACTTT
-	-	TRBJ2-7	TRBV6-2/TRBV6-3	CASSDPIGSYEQYF	TGTGCCAGCAGTGACCCAATCGGCTCCTACGAGCAGTACTTC
-	-	TRBJ1-1	TRBV6-2/TRBV6-3	CASSSGRVTEAFF	TGTGCCAGCAGTTCAGGCAGGGTCACTGAAGCTTTCTTT
-	-	TRBJ1-1	TRBV20-1	CSAPSDSHRRTEAFF	TGCAGTGCCCCGTCGGACAGTCACCGGAGGACTGAAGCTTTCTTT
-	-	TRBJ2-3	TRBV28	CASQPPGARDTQYF	TGTGCCAGCCAACCCCCGGGGGCCCGGGATACGCAGTATTTT
few	TRBD1	TRBJ2-6	TRBV12-3/TRBV12-4	CASRRTGGGGANVLTF	TGTGCCAGCAGGCGAACAGGGGGCGGCGGGGCCAACGTCCTGACTTTC
-	TRBD2	TRBJ2-5	TRBV20-1	CSASLGLAETQYF	TGCAGTGCTTCCCTGGGACTAGCGGAGACCCAGTACTTC
-	-	TRBJ1-5	TRBV7-8	CASSLRSVTDFNQPQHF	TGTGCCAGCAGCTTAAGGTCCGTGACAGATTTTAATCAGCCCCAGCATTTT
few	-	TRBJ2-7	TRBV4-2	CASSQDHYVGSYEQYF	TGTGCCAGCAGCCAAGATCATTACGTCGGGTCCTACGAGCAGTACTTC
few	-	TRBJ1-4	TRBV20-1	CSARTYAREKLFF	TGCAGTGCTAGAACATACGCTCGTGAAAAACTGTTTTTT